This entry features one T cell receptor (beta chain) sequence. The antigen is undetermined. Assay: immunoSEQ multiplex PCR; the TCRdb copy retains only in-frame clones and omits some. Altogether approximately 63,000 clones are present, over 60% being singletons, with the ten largest covering 0.5% to 0.6%. Germline V lookup: CDR1 MNHNY, CDR2 SVGAGI (reference sequence). V was shortened by 4 bases and J by 1 base, with 5 bases between the two germline ends. The length of the CDR3 is 13 residues. The sort gate was single viable CD3+CD4+CD8-CD45RO+ cells for memory CD4+ T cells. CD4+ T cells were isolated by positive magnetic selection. The sample comes from a study of memory CD4+ T cells and cytomegalovirus serostatus. Study-wide points: Of 150 to 200 reported CMV TCRbeta sequences, 65 to 85 were found in memory CD4+ repertoires.

The sequencing input was memory CD4+ T cells from blood. The rearrangement uses TRBV6-6 and TRBJ1-5; unclear D gene. This sequence originates from an adult in good health and CMV-seronegative. Some clones in this sample may be carry-over from other donors' samples. CDR3 loop: CASSSDSNQPQHF. The DNA for the CDR3 is TGTGCCAGCAGTTCGGACAGCAATCAGCCCCAGCATTTT.